The 20 T cell receptor beta chains listed next were all sequenced from one sample in a study of Graves' ophthalmopathy and Graves' hyperthyroidism. The authors amplified TCR beta CDR3 regions from RNA transcripts. Investigators did first-round RT-PCR with HTBI primers, then second-round multiplex PCR. Using its own MiXCR run on the multiplex PCR reads, TCRdb lists one record per CDR3 protein. The data hold 340,000 or so distinct CDR3 sequences, with 15% to 20% observed a single time. Sequenced sample: peripheral blood. The source of these receptors is an adult man with Graves' ophthalmopathy.

This clonotype was detected many times. The chain recombines TRBV19 with TRBJ1-1; D may be TRBD1 (5 bases). Germline V gene lookup returns CDR1 LNHDA and CDR2 SQIVND (reference sequence). Trimming removed 7 bases at V and 1 base at J, with 16 bases between. This CDR3 has 15 amino acids. The DNA for the CDR3 is TGTGCCAGTAATAAGGCGGGACGGCAGAACACTGAAGCTTTCTTT. Encoded protein: CASNKAGRQNTEAFF. Combining the CDR3 with reference TRBV19 and TRBJ1-1 gives the whole variable domain DGGITQSPKYLFRKEGQNVTLSCEQNLNHDAMYWYRQDPGQGLRLIYYSQIVNDFQKGDIAEGYSVSREKKESFPLTVTSAQKNPTAFYLCASNKAGRQNTEAFFGQGTRLTVV.

This clonotype was detected ten times or more. The chain has TRBV12-3 or TRBV12-4 and TRBJ2-2; D tentatively reads TRBD1 or TRBD2 (6 bases each). The CDR3 consists of 17 residues. The ends were cut back, 5 bases at V and 2 bases at J, with 18 bases in the middle. The CDR3 DNA reads TGTGCCAGCAGTCCGGGCGGGGCAGGGGATAACACCGGGGAGCTGTTTTTT. It is translated as CASSPGGAGDNTGELFF.

This clonotype was observed at least ten times. V and J are TRBV4-2 and TRBJ2-7; TRBD2 matches at 13 bases. V shed 0 bases and J 6 bases; nucleotides not matched to a gene: 5. The CDR3 covers 16 residues. Germline V gene data show CDR1 as LGHNA and CDR2 as YNFKEQ. The CDR3 protein is CASSQDGLAGAGEQYF. In DNA form, the CDR3 reads TGTGCCAGCAGCCAAGATGGACTAGCGGGAGCAGGCGAGCAGTACTTC.

This clonotype was recorded many times. This sequence joins TRBV6-5 and TRBJ1-1; TRBD1 agrees at 7 bases. V shed 2 bases, J shed 7 bases, and the junction held 10 bases outside the gene matches. The CDR3 sequence is 15 residues long. Germline V gene sequence: CDR1 MNHEY, CDR2 SVGAGI. In nucleotides, the CDR3 is TGTGCCAGCAGTTACCCCCGGCAGGGGGTGGTTGAAGCTTTCTTT. Protein sequence: CASSYPRQGVVEAFF.

The sample holds many counts of this clonotype. The chain links TRBV7-2 to TRBJ1-2; 7 nucleotides match TRBD1. V lost 4 bases to trimming and J lost 4 bases; unmatched junction nucleotides: 3. CDR1 and CDR2 (germline): SGHTA, FQGNSA. The CDR3 consists of 13 residues. CDR3 protein: CASSSRGGYGYTF. CDR3 DNA sequence: TGTGCCAGCAGCTCCAGGGGGGGCTATGGCTACACCTTC.

This clonotype was seen many times. This chain links TRBV10-3 with TRBJ1-5; D is perhaps TRBD1 (5 bases). This CDR3 region has 16 residues. Germline CDR1 reads ENHRY; CDR2 reads SYGVKD. V was clipped by 10 bases and J by 0 bases, with 19 bases between them. CDR3 sequence: CATRVTEGYSNQPQHF. The CDR3 bases are TGTGCCACCAGGGTGACCGAAGGATATAGCAATCAGCCCCAGCATTTT.

The rearrangement joins TRBV10-3 to TRBJ2-5, with D hard to call. This CDR3 region has 15 residues. Germline V lookup: CDR1 ENHRY, CDR2 SYGVKD. Trimming removed 4 bases at V and 5 bases at J, with 17 bases between. The chain's CDR3 is CAISALDTPQETQYF. The CDR3 nucleotides are TGTGCCATCAGTGCCTTAGATACCCCACAGGAGACCCAGTACTTC.

V gene TRBV4-3 combines with J gene TRBJ2-5, with 9 bases lining up with TRBD2. The CDR3 contains 16 residues. CDR1 and CDR2 from the germline V gene are LGHNA and YSLEER. The J segment lost 4 bases and the V segment lost 0 bases, leaving 6 bases of the junction unmatched. The CDR3 bases are TGCGCCAGCAGCCAAGATCTTGAACTAGCGGGAGAGACCCAGTACTTC. It codes for CASSQDLELAGETQYF.

This clonotype was seen repeatedly, ten times or more. V gene TRBV2 combines with J gene TRBJ2-2, with D uncertain. From germline, CDR1 is SNHLY and CDR2 FYNNEI. CDR3 length equals 17 residues. V was pared by 7 bases and J by 3 bases, with 21 bases between. CDR3 region: CASKNPRRGHDTGELFF. The CDR3 nucleotides read TGTGCCAGCAAGAACCCCCGACGTGGCCATGACACCGGGGAGCTGTTTTTT.

This clonotype has a count of ten or more. This chain connects TRBV6-1 to TRBJ1-2; D not certain. Germline lookup yields CDR1 MNHNS and CDR2 SASEGT. V gave up 4 bases and J gave up 0 bases, with 9 bases separating them. The CDR3 sequence is 14 residues long. The CDR3 loop is CASSGVGANYGYTF. CDR3 bases: TGTGCCAGCAGTGGAGTGGGAGCTAACTATGGCTACACCTTC.

There are many counts of this clonotype. The rearrangement links TRBV4-1 to TRBJ1-1, with TRBD1 identical over 7 bases. This CDR3 region has 15 residues. The germline gives CDR1 MGHRA, CDR2 YSYEKL. Unmatched junction bases numbered 10, after V lost 6 bases and J lost 3 bases. The CDR3 region is CASRVRDSGDTEAFF. The CDR3 DNA follows: TGCGCCAGCAGAGTCCGGGACAGCGGGGACACTGAAGCTTTCTTT.

This clonotype has at least ten counts. This chain joins TRBV20-1 and TRBJ2-5; no firm D call. Per the germline V gene, CDR1 is DFQATT and CDR2 is SNEGSKA (reference sequence). This CDR3 spans 10 amino acids. V was cut by 4 bases and J by 4 bases, with 4 bases left in between. The CDR3 nucleotides read TGCAGTGCTAATTTAGAGACCCAGTACTTC. As protein: CSANLETQYF.

This clonotype was detected only once. The chain couples TRBV28 to TRBJ1-1; possibly TRBD1 for D (5 bases). Germline V gives CDR1 MDHEN, CDR2 SYDVKM. The CDR3 has 13 amino acids. Trimming left V 6 bases short and J 4 bases short, with 12 bases between. The DNA for the CDR3 is TGTGCCAGCAGCAGCCCCGGGGGCACTGAAGCTTTCTTT. Protein sequence: CASSSPGGTEAFF. Based on the CDR3 plus reference TRBV28 and TRBJ1-1, the full variable domain is DVKVTQSSRYLVKRTGEKVFLECVQDMDHENMFWYRQDPGLGLRLIYFSYDVKMKEKGDIPEGYSVSREKKERFSLILESASTNQTSMYLCASSSPGGTEAFFGQGTRLTVV.

This chain connects TRBV2 to TRBJ1-2; D call uncertain. Germline loops: CDR1 SNHLY, CDR2 FYNNEI. CDR3 length equals 12 residues. Trimming removed 6 bases from V and 8 bases from J, with 13 bases in between. DNA for the CDR3: TGTGCCAGCAGACGACTGCTTGGGGGCTACACCTTC. Translating it yields CASRRLLGGYTF.

At least ten counts were recorded for this clonotype. This chain uses TRBV13 with TRBJ1-2; a possible D gene is TRBD1 (6 bases). Deletions cut 4 bases from V and 7 bases from J, with 22 bases between. The CDR3 runs to 16 residues. Germline V lookup: CDR1 PRHDT, CDR2 FYEKMQ (reference sequence). This chain's CDR3 is CASSSRGTQGYAGYTF. CDR3 nucleotides: TGTGCCAGCAGCTCCCGCGGGACACAGGGTTATGCTGGCTACACCTTC. The variable domain in full, completed from reference TRBV13 and TRBJ1-2, reads AAGVIQSPRHLIKEKRETATLKCYPIPRHDTVYWYQQGPGQDPQFLISFYEKMQSDKGSIPDRFSAQQFSDYHSELNMSSLELGDSALYFCASSSRGTQGYAGYTFGSGTRLTVV.

This clonotype was recorded many times. CDR3 sequence reads: CASSYTGQGRISNQPQHF. The CDR3 DNA reads as TGTGCCAGCAGTTACACGGGACAGGGAAGGATAAGCAATCAGCCCCAGCATTTT. This chain connects TRBV6-2 or TRBV6-3 to TRBJ1-5; 9 positions agree with TRBD1. Germline V gene data show CDR1 as MNHEY and CDR2 as SVGEGT. The CDR3 length is 18 residues. The V and J ends lost 2 bases and 1 base, in that order; junction bases with no gene match: 9.

In this sample, this clonotype turned up many times. The chain uses TRBV15 and TRBJ1-2; D not certain. CDR1 is LNHNV and CDR2 is YYDKDF in the germline V gene (reference sequence). CDR3 length: 14 residues. Trimming cost V 0 bases and J 4 bases, with 9 bases left between them. The CDR3 region is CATSRDYTAYGYTF. CDR3 sequence (DNA): TGTGCCACCAGCAGAGATTACACAGCCTATGGCTACACCTTC.

Many counts were recorded for this clonotype. The rearrangement joins TRBV11-2 to TRBJ2-5, with D perhaps TRBD2 (5 bases). CDR3 length equals 13 residues. Germline assignment: CDR1 SGHAT and CDR2 FQNNGV. V lost 6 bases and J 2 bases, leaving 10 bases between the germline ends. Here the CDR3 DNA reads TGTGCCAGCAGGGAGGTGAAACAAGAGACCCAGTACTTC. Protein sequence: CASREVKQETQYF.

Note on this clonotype: A much larger clone differs from this one at a single base, so this may be a read error. The V and J genes are TRBV5-4 and TRBJ2-1; 11 bases are shared with TRBD2. With 3 bases clipped from V and 12 bases from J, the junction kept 14 bases outside the gene matches. The germline gives CDR1 SGHNT, CDR2 YYREEE (reference sequence). The length of the CDR3 is 16 residues. The CDR3 nucleotides are TGTGCCAGCAGCTGGTCACTAGCGGGAGACCTTAGTGTGCAGTTCTTC. It translates to CASSWSLAGDLSVQFF.

The chain carries TRBV7-2 and TRBJ2-5, with 8 positions matching TRBD2. V lost 5 bases and J lost 13; bases outside the gene matches: 6. CDR3 size: 11 residues. Germline loops: CDR1 SGHTA, CDR2 FQGNSA. CDR3 region: CASSLGLAPYF. The DNA of the CDR3 is TGTGCCAGCAGCCTCGGACTAGCCCCGTACTTC.